Listed below are T cell receptor beta chains from one sample, sequenced in a study of blood T cells in healthy people across ages. Using its own MiXCR run on the 5' RACE reads, TCRdb lists one record per CDR3 protein. The repertoire consists of about 1.8 million distinct CDR3 sequences, with 49% occurring once and the leading ten covering over 2%. The sequenced sample consisted of blood. The receptor source for this set is a woman in her thirties or forties in good health. The CDR3 runs from the conserved cysteine through the conserved F or W. A D gene is named only where the DNA matches it firmly. Clone size is given for some rows only: seen once, a few or many times, or a class if the clone is expanded.

J	length	V	D	size	DNA	CDR3
TRBJ2-7	14	TRBV14	NA	NA	TGTGCCAGCAGCCCGCATAGGCCATCCTACGAGCAGTACTTC	CASSPHRPSYEQYF
TRBJ2-5	12	TRBV7-8	NA	NA	TGTGCGAGCGGTAAGGTGGAAGAGACCCAGTACTTC	CASGKVEETQYF
TRBJ2-5	19	TRBV6-5	TRBD2	NA	TGTGCCAGCAGTTACGTCCGAGGGCTAGCGGGGGGGAGGCAAGAGACCCAGTACTTC	CASSYVRGLAGGRQETQYF
TRBJ2-5	14	TRBV29-1	NA	many	TGCAGCGTTCCTCTGGCCGGAGTCCAGGAGACCCAGTACTTC	CSVPLAGVQETQYF
TRBJ2-5	11	TRBV7-2	NA	many	TGTGCCAGCAGCGAGAGGTGGACCCAGTACTTC	CASSERWTQYF
TRBJ2-7	16	TRBV7-2	NA	NA	TGTGCCAGCAGCTTAGCGGTCGCGACAGCCTCCTACGAGCAGTACTTC	CASSLAVATASYEQYF
TRBJ1-2	14	TRBV28	NA	NA	TGTGCCAGCAAGTTAGCTGCCGCTAACTATGGCTACACCTTC	CASKLAAANYGYTF
TRBJ2-5	16	TRBV6-2/TRBV6-3	NA	NA	TGTGCCAGCAGTCACCGGACCGCGCCGAGGGGAGAGACCCAGTACTTC	CASSHRTAPRGETQYF
TRBJ1-2	15	TRBV27	NA	NA	TGTGCCAGCAGCACCCTGGACTCCTCTAACTATGGCTACACCTTC	CASSTLDSSNYGYTF
TRBJ1-1	14	TRBV6-5	NA	NA	TGTGCCAGCAGTTACTTGAGACAGAACACTGAAGCTTTCTTT	CASSYLRQNTEAFF
TRBJ2-6	15	TRBV9	TRBD2	few	TGTGCCAGCAGCTTCGGGGGGATTGGGGCCAACGTCCTGACTTTC	CASSFGGIGANVLTF
TRBJ2-7	14	TRBV20-1	TRBD2	NA	TGCAGTGCCGGACTAGCGGGGGGGATCCATGAGCAGTACTTC	CSAGLAGGIHEQYF
TRBJ2-4	14	TRBV5-5	NA	few	TGTGCCAGCAGCTTGGCCGACGGAGAAAACATTCAGTACTTC	CASSLADGENIQYF
TRBJ2-7	14	TRBV10-3	NA	NA	TGTGCCATCAGTGAGTCGATTAGTATGTACGAGCAGTACTTC	CAISESISMYEQYF
TRBJ2-1	14	TRBV4-3	NA	NA	TGCGCCAGCAGCCAAAGAGACCGGCCGAATGAGCAGTTCTTC	CASSQRDRPNEQFF
TRBJ2-3	16	TRBV7-2	TRBD1	NA	TGTGCCAGCAGCTTGGCCGGGACAGGGAACACAGATACGCAGTATTTT	CASSLAGTGNTDTQYF
TRBJ2-1	15	TRBV2	NA	NA	TGTGCCAGCAGTGAACAGGGGATAGGCTACAATGAGCAGTTCTTC	CASSEQGIGYNEQFF
TRBJ1-2	15	TRBV12-3/TRBV12-4	NA	few	TGTGCCAGCAGTTTAGGGGCGGGAACTGGCTATGGCTACACCTTC	CASSLGAGTGYGYTF
TRBJ1-4	13	TRBV3-1	NA	NA	TGTGCCAGCAGAGGGAGTTCCAATGAAAAACTGTTTTTT	CASRGSSNEKLFF
TRBJ2-7	15	TRBV27	TRBD2	NA	TGTGCCAGCAGTGTACTAGCGGGGGACTCCTACGAGCAGTACTTC	CASSVLAGDSYEQYF
TRBJ2-7	15	TRBV5-6	NA	NA	TGTGCCAGCAGCTTGGTGAGGGGGGATTTGTACGAGCAGTACTTC	CASSLVRGDLYEQYF
TRBJ2-5	13	TRBV5-1	NA	NA	TGCGCCAGCAGCTGGAGGGGGCCGGAAGAGCAGTACTTC	CASSWRGPEEQYF
TRBJ2-1	15	TRBV27	NA	NA	TGTGCCAGCAGTTTAACGACGGCCGAACGGAATGAGCAGTTCTTC	CASSLTTAERNEQFF
TRBJ2-1	13	TRBV20-1	TRBD1	NA	TGCAGTGCTCCTCCAAGCTGGGACAGCGAGCAGTTCTTC	CSAPPSWDSEQFF
TRBJ2-4	15	TRBV6-5	TRBD1	NA	TGTGCCAGCAGTAGGAACAGGGGGCCTAAAAACATTCAGTACTTC	CASSRNRGPKNIQYF
TRBJ1-2	12	TRBV29-1	NA	once	TGCAGCGTTGGGGGCAGGGCAGGAGGCTACACCTTC	CSVGGRAGGYTF
TRBJ2-3	18	TRBV6-5	NA	NA	TGTGCCAGCAGTTACTCTACTACGGGTCCTACTAGCACAGATACGCAGTATTTT	CASSYSTTGPTSTDTQYF
TRBJ2-3	17	TRBV12-3/TRBV12-4	NA	NA	TGTGCCAGCAGTTTAGTCGCTTTTAGCGGTAGCACAGATACGCAGTATTTT	CASSLVAFSGSTDTQYF
TRBJ2-7	12	TRBV6-5	NA	NA	TGTGCCAGCAGTCGAGCCGGGCCTGGCGAGTACTTC	CASSRAGPGEYF
TRBJ2-5	15	TRBV7-9	NA	NA	TGTGCCGGCAGCTTAGGGGTCGGGGCACAAGAGACCCAGTACTTC	CAGSLGVGAQETQYF
TRBJ2-6	18	TRBV7-9	NA	NA	TGTGCCAGCAGCTCAATCCGATCTTCGAGCTCTGGGGCCAACGTCCTGACTTTC	CASSSIRSSSSGANVLTF
TRBJ1-5	16	TRBV28	NA	once	TGTGCCAGCAGTTTACAGGGGCCGTCGGGCAATCAGCCCCAGCATTTT	CASSLQGPSGNQPQHF
TRBJ1-4	13	TRBV15	NA	NA	TGTGCCACCAGCAGAGGGGGGAGCGAAAAACTGTTTTTT	CATSRGGSEKLFF
TRBJ2-5	15	TRBV29-1	NA	NA	TGCAGCGTTGAATCCGGGGGCGGGTTTGTGGAGACCCAGTACTTC	CSVESGGGFVETQYF
TRBJ2-7	16	TRBV7-9	NA	NA	TGTGCCAGCAGCTTAGAACCCGTGCCCAACGGCAACGAGCAGTACTTC	CASSLEPVPNGNEQYF
TRBJ1-1	13	TRBV29-1	NA	NA	TGCAGCGCTGTAGGGGGACCCCGCCCTGAAGCTTTCTTT	CSAVGGPRPEAFF
TRBJ1-2	16	TRBV6-5	TRBD1	NA	TGTGCCAGCAGTAAGATACAGGGGCTTGGGAGCTATGGCTGCACCTTC	CASSKIQGLGSYGCTF
TRBJ2-7	12	TRBV14	NA	many	TGTGCCAGCAGCGCCTTGGGCTACGAGCAGTACTTC	CASSALGYEQYF
TRBJ1-2	14	TRBV7-2	NA	few	TGTGCCAGCAGCTTAGAATCGGTTAACTATGGCTACACCTTC	CASSLESVNYGYTF
TRBJ2-1	16	TRBV5-1	TRBD1	NA	TGCGCCAGCAGCCGGACGACAGGGGGCGCGGTCAATGAGCAGTTCTTC	CASSRTTGGAVNEQFF
TRBJ2-5	16	TRBV12-3/TRBV12-4	TRBD2	few	TGTGCCAGCAGTGGACTAGCGGGGGGCACACAAGAGACCCAGTACTTC	CASSGLAGGTQETQYF
TRBJ1-4	14	TRBV5-1	TRBD1	few	TGCGCCAGCAGCGGGGGACAGAGTAATGAAAAACTGTTTTTT	CASSGGQSNEKLFF
TRBJ1-5	17	TRBV20-1	NA	NA	TGCAGTGCTAGATCAGACAGGTGGGGATATAGCAATCAGCCCCAGCATTTT	CSARSDRWGYSNQPQHF
TRBJ2-1	15	TRBV9	TRBD2	NA	TGTGCCAGCAGCGAAGGGACTAGCGGGGGTCAGGGGCAGTTCTTC	CASSEGTSGGQGQFF
TRBJ2-5	16	TRBV10-2	NA	NA	TGCGCCAGCAGTGAGTCGTCGGGGGAAGGGGTGGAGACCCAGTACTTC	CASSESSGEGVETQYF
TRBJ2-7	12	TRBV5-1	NA	few	TGCGCCAGCAGTTCCGGGACAAACGAGCAGTACTTC	CASSSGTNEQYF
TRBJ1-2	13	TRBV5-1	NA	few	TGCGCCAGCAGCTTGGACAGAAAGTATGGCTACACCTTC	CASSLDRKYGYTF
TRBJ2-7	13	TRBV20-1	NA	few	TGCAGTGCTAGAGATCCCACAGGTCGCGAGCAGTACTTC	CSARDPTGREQYF
TRBJ2-5	12	TRBV9	NA	NA	TGTGCCAGCAGCTCCTCGGAGGACGGGCAGTACTTC	CASSSSEDGQYF